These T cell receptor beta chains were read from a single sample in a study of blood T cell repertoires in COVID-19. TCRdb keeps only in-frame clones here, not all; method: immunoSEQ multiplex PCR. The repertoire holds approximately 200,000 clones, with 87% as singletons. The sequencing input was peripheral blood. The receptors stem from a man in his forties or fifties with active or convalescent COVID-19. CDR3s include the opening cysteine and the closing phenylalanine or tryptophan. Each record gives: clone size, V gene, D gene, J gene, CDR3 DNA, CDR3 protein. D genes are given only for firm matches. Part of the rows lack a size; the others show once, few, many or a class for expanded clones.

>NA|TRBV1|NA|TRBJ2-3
TGCACCAGCAGCCAACAGAGGGGCACAGATACGCAGTATTTT
CTSSQQRGTDTQYF
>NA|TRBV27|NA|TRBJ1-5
TGTGCCAGCAGTTTGGTCCAGTATCAGCCCCAGCATTTT
CASSLVQYQPQHF
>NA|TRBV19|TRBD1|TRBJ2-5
TGTGCCAGTAGTATGACGACAGGGGGCCCGGAGACCCAGTACTTC
CASSMTTGGPETQYF
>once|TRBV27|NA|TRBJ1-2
TGTGCCAGCAGTTTTGGGGGGGGCTACACCTTC
CASSFGGGYTF
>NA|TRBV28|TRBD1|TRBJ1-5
TGTGCCAGCATTTTAACAGTAGGGACAGGGGGTAATCAGCCCCAGCATTTT
CASILTVGTGGNQPQHF
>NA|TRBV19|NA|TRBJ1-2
TGTGCCAGTAGTTTAGGGGCGGTGATGGGAGCTAACTATGGCTACACCTTC
CASSLGAVMGANYGYTF
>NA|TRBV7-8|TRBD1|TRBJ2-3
TGTGCCAGCAGCTTAGGGCGACAGGGGGCGGGAGATACGCAGTATTTT
CASSLGRQGAGDTQYF
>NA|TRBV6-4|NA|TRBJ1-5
TGTGCCAGCAGTGACTCGCAGGGTCAGCCCCAGCATTTT
CASSDSQGQPQHF
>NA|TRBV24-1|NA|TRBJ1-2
TGTGCCACGTCGATTCCCAGGGGCTACACCTTC
CATSIPRGYTF
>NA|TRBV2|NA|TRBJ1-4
TGTGCCAGTCTTGTTGGGGGGATGGGAATCGCAACTAATGAAAAACTGTTTTTT
CASLVGGMGIATNEKLFF
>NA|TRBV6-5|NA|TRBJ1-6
TGTGCCAGCAGTACAGCTAATTCACCCCTCCACTTT
CASSTANSPLHF
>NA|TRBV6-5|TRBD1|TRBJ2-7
TGTGCCAGCACTCTCCGGGACAGAGGCGACGAGCAGTACTTC
CASTLRDRGDEQYF
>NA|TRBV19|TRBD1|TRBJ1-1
TGTGCCAGTTTACCTGCAAAAGGGAGGGGGACAGGGAACACTGAAGCTTTCTTT
CASLPAKGRGTGNTEAFF
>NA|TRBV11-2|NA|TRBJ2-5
TGTGCCAGCAGCCTGGGGAGGTACCAAGAGACCCAGTACTTC
CASSLGRYQETQYF
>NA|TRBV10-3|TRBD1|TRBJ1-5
TGTGCCATTACAGGGGAGCCGGGACAGCCCCAGCATTTT
CAITGEPGQPQHF
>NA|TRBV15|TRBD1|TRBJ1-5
TGTGCCACCAGCGGCCCGGACAGGCCTGATCAGCCCCAGCATTTT
CATSGPDRPDQPQHF
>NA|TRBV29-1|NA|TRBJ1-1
TGCAGCGCCCCACAGGGTCGGAGAACTGAAGCTTTCTTT
CSAPQGRRTEAFF
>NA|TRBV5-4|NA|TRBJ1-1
TGTGCCAGCAGCCGAACCGGGATGAACACTGAAGCTTTCTTT
CASSRTGMNTEAFF
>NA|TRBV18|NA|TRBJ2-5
TGTGCCAGCTCACCCGGGACATCCGAGACCCAGTACTTC
CASSPGTSETQYF
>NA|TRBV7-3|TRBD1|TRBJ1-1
TGTGCCAGCAGCCACGGGACAGGCCCCACTGAAGCTTTCTTT
CASSHGTGPTEAFF
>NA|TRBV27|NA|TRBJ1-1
TGTGCCAGCAGTTACAGGGTAAACACTGAAGCTTTCTTT
CASSYRVNTEAFF
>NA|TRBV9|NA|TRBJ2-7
TGTGCCAGCAGCGTAGACAGGGTTGGGTACGAGCAGTACTTC
CASSVDRVGYEQYF
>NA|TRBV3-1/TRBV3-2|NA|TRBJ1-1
TGTGCCAGCAGCCACTCAGACATGAACACTGAAGCCTTCTTT
CASSHSDMNTEAFF
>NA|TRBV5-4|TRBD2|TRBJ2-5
TGTGCCAGCAGCTTACGACTGGGAGGGGCCGGGCAAGAGACCCAGTACTTC
CASSLRLGGAGQETQYF
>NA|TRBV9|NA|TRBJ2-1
TGTGCCAGCAGCCCACAGGGATTTCCCTACAATGAGCAGTTCTTC
CASSPQGFPYNEQFF
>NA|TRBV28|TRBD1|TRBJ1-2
TGTGCCAGCAGTCCCCCTCCTGGGACAGGAACTAACTATGGCTACACCTTC
CASSPPPGTGTNYGYTF
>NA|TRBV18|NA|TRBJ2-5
TGTGCCAGCTCACCCCAGAAAACGGGGGAGACCCAGTACTTC
CASSPQKTGETQYF
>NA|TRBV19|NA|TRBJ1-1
TGTGCCAGTAGTAACGGAGGGAGCACTGAAGCTTTCTTT
CASSNGGSTEAFF